This T cell receptor beta chain comes out of a study of CD8+CD57+ T cells in acquired aplastic anemia. Study context: The study obtained an average of around 3.4 ug of DNA from sorted CD4+ and CD8+ cells.

Study conclusions and caveats: Levels of CD8+ Simpson's diversity were not significantly distinct in patients versus controls. Patients had around 28 CD8+ CDR3 sequences in common with controls (the shared set).

V shed 1 base, J shed 4 bases, and the junction held 4 bases outside the gene matches. The CDR3 runs to 16 residues. Germline CDR1 SGHRS, CDR2 YFSETQ. As concerns this clonotype: Antigen: not known.

Template material for TCR beta VDJ and CDR3 profiling consisted of genomic DNA. TCRdb itself ran the reads through MiXCR, one entry per CDR3 protein. The profile shows a few hundred thousand distinct CDR3 sequences, 55% to 65% of them singletons. This clonotype was sampled from a human donor with severe aplastic anemia or a healthy control (not recorded which). The source material was sorted CD4+, CD8+, or CD8+CD57+ T cells (not recorded which) from PBMCs. The gene calls are TRBV5-1 and TRBJ2-3; 12 positions agree with TRBD2. CDR3 nucleotide sequence: TGCGCCAGCAGCTTGCGGACTAGCGGGGAGGCAGATACGCAGTATTTT. Its translation: CASSLRTSGEADTQYF.